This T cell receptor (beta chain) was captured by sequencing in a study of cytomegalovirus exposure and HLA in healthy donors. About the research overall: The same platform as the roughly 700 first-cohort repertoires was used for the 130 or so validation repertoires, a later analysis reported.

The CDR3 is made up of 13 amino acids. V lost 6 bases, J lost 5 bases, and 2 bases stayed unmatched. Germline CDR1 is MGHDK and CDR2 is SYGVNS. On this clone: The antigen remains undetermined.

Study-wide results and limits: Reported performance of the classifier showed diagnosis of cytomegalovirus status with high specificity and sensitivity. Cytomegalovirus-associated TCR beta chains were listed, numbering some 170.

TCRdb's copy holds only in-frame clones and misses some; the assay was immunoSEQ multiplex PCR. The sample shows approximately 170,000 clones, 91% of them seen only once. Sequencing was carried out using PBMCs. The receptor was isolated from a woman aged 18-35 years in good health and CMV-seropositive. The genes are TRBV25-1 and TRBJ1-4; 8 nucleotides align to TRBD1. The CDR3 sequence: CASRWTGNEKLFF. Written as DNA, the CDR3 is TGTGCCAGCAGATGGACAGGGAATGAAAAACTGTTTTTT.